These 18 T cell receptor beta chains share one sample of origin, sequenced in a study of T-cell memory formation after mild COVID-19. A single record per CDR3 protein comes from TCRdb applying MiXCR to the 5' RACE reads. The table shows 450,000 or so distinct CDR3 sequences, with nearly 25% occurring only once. The sample was PBMCs or a T cell subset sorted from them (not recorded which). Receptors originate from an adult woman who had mild COVID-19 (a few samples of this study predate the infection). Cell type and time point are not known.

The chain is built from TRBV5-1 and TRBJ2-2, with 7 bases identical to TRBD2. This CDR3 region has 16 residues. Germline CDR1 reads SGHRS; CDR2 reads YFSETQ. V lost 0 bases and J lost 5; bases outside the gene matches: 7. The CDR3 DNA reads TGCGCCAGCAGCTTGGGGGCTAGCGGCTCGACCGGGGAGCTGTTTTTT. The encoded protein is CASSLGASGSTGELFF. Using reference TRBV5-1 and TRBJ2-2 for the parts outside the CDR3, the full variable domain is KAGVTQTPRYLIKTRGQQVTLSCSPISGHRSVSWYQQTPGQGLQFLFEYFSETQRNKGNFPGRFSGRQFSNSRSEMNVSTLELGDSALYLCASSLGASGSTGELFFGEGSRLTVL.

This clonotype was observed a handful of times. The V and J genes are TRBV7-7 and TRBJ2-7; a possible D gene is TRBD1 (6 bases). Germline loops: CDR1 SSHAT, CDR2 FNYEAQ (reference sequence). Trimming shortened V by 5 bases and J by 2 bases, and 13 bases separated the two germline ends. This CDR3 region has 14 residues. This CDR3 is CASSPIQGAYEQYF. CDR3 DNA: TGTGCCAGCAGCCCCATACAGGGAGCCTACGAGCAGTACTTC.

J is TRBJ1-1 and V is TRBV20-1; D possibly corresponds to TRBD1 (5 bases). Trimming pared 3 bases from V and 1 base from J, leaving 12 bases between. The germline V gene encodes CDR1 DFQATT and CDR2 SNEGSKA (reference sequence). The CDR3 length is 14 residues. CDR3 in DNA: TGCAGTGCTAGTCGGCACGGGGGGAACACTGAAGCTTTCTTT. This encodes CSASRHGGNTEAFF.

Ten or more counts support this clonotype. The gene calls are TRBV30 and TRBJ2-7; D is perhaps TRBD1 (6 bases). Germline V gene lookup returns CDR1 GTSNPN and CDR2 SVGIG (reference sequence). Trimming took 1 base from V and 0 from J, leaving 13 bases between them. The CDR3 is 15 amino acids. CDR3 DNA: TGTGCCTGGAGTGCTAGGACAGCGAGCTCCTACGAGCAGTACTTC. Translation gives CAWSARTASSYEQYF.

The V gene is TRBV11-2, the J gene TRBJ2-1; 13 bases are a match to TRBD2. The V gene end was trimmed by 5 bases and the J gene end by 5 bases; junction bases not matched to a gene: 12. Per the germline V gene, CDR1 is SGHAT and CDR2 is FQNNGV. The CDR3 extends over 18 amino acids. Here the CDR3 DNA reads TGTGCCAGCAGCCCTAGGACTAGCGGGAGAGTGGGGGACAATGAGCAGTTCTTC. This codes for CASSPRTSGRVGDNEQFF.

This sequence joins TRBV5-1 and TRBJ2-7; TRBD1 agrees at 9 bases. Germline-derived CDR1 and CDR2 are SGHRS and YFSETQ. The CDR3 contains 14 residues. Losses at the gene ends were 2 bases for V and 6 bases for J; bases not matched to a gene: 6. Here the CDR3 reads CASSLGTGRREQYF. CDR3 sequence (DNA): TGCGCCAGCAGCTTAGGGACAGGGAGGCGCGAGCAGTACTTC.

This clonotype turned up a few times. This chain links TRBV24-1 with TRBJ2-6, with D possibly being TRBD2 (5 bases). The CDR3 spans 17 residues. Deletions cut 5 bases from V and 0 bases from J, with 13 bases between. CDR1 is KGHDR, CDR2 SFDVKD, per germline. DNA of the CDR3: TGTGCCACCAGTGCCCCTCTAGACTACTCTGGGGCCAACGTCCTGACTTTC. This translates into CATSAPLDYSGANVLTF.

The gene calls are TRBV12-3 or TRBV12-4 and TRBJ2-1; 7 bases line up with TRBD2. The CDR3 length is 14 residues. The trim removed 6 bases at V and 7 bases at J, leaving 9 bases unmatched. The chain's CDR3 is CASSRTRKGNEQFF. The CDR3 DNA reads TGTGCCAGCAGCCGGACTAGAAAGGGAAATGAGCAGTTCTTC.

V is TRBV12-5 and J is TRBJ2-1; D gene unclear. Trimming left V 2 bases short and J 4 bases short, with 18 bases between. Germline V gene sequence: CDR1 LGHNT, CDR2 FRNRAP. The CDR3 loop spans 17 amino acids. CDR3 in DNA: TGTGCTAGTGGTTTGATATGGGTAGTCGAGACGTACAATGAGCAGTTCTTC. It translates to CASGLIWVVETYNEQFF.

The chain recombines TRBV5-6 with TRBJ2-1; possible D gene TRBD2, 5 bases. From germline, CDR1 is SGHDT and CDR2 YYEEEE. The V end was cut by 4 bases, the J end by 0 bases, with 11 bases between. The CDR3 loop spans 15 amino acids. This CDR3 is CASSRGPASYNEQFF. In DNA form, the CDR3 reads TGTGCCAGCAGCCGAGGGCCAGCCTCCTACAATGAGCAGTTCTTC.

The CDR3 here is CATNGGISYNEQFF. CDR3 nucleotides: TGTGCCACCAACGGGGGGATCTCCTACAATGAGCAGTTCTTC. The rearrangement uses TRBV24-1 and TRBJ2-1, with 7 bases that match TRBD2. J was trimmed by 0 bases and V by 8 bases; bases with no gene match: 3. The CDR3 has 14 residues. CDR1 and CDR2 (germline): KGHDR, SFDVKD.

This clonotype showed up just a few times. The chain recombines TRBV4-1 with TRBJ1-5; D unresolved. The CDR3 has 13 residues. Germline CDR1 and CDR2: MGHRA and YSYEKL. V gave up 3 bases and J gave up 5 bases, with 8 bases separating them. CDR3 nucleotide sequence: TGCGCCAGCAGCCAGCACTACGATCAGCCCCAGCATTTT. It yields the protein CASSQHYDQPQHF.

The chain carries TRBV7-9 and TRBJ2-1; D is possibly TRBD1 (6 bases). The CDR3 covers 12 residues. The V end lost 1 base, the J end lost 9 bases, and 7 bases lay between the germline ends. CDR1 SEHNR and CDR2 FQNEAQ come from the germline V gene (reference sequence). CDR3 sequence: CASSLVQGEQFF. CDR3 coding DNA: TGTGCCAGCAGCTTAGTACAGGGTGAGCAGTTCTTC.

The chain carries TRBV15 and TRBJ2-7; possibly TRBD1 for D (6 bases). The CDR3 length is 14 residues. CDR1 LNHNV and CDR2 YYDKDF come from the germline V gene (reference sequence). V shed 1 base and J shed 5 bases, with 12 bases lying between them. The CDR3 DNA reads TGTGCCACCAGCAGAGGACAGGTCTTCCACGAGCAGTACTTC. Translated, it gives CATSRGQVFHEQYF.

The V call is TRBV27, the J call TRBJ2-5, with 8 bases lining up with TRBD2. The V gene end was trimmed by 6 bases and the J gene end by 2 bases; junction bases not matched to a gene: 8. The germline gives CDR1 MNHEY, CDR2 SMNVEV (reference sequence). CDR3 length equals 15 residues. The CDR3 coding sequence is TGTGCCAGCAGCTCTTCGCGGGGGGTTCAAGAGACCCAGTACTTC. Translated: CASSSSRGVQETQYF.

This clonotype came up a few times. The chain combines TRBV15 with TRBJ2-2; TRBD1 aligns across 7 bases. The V gene end was trimmed by 8 bases and the J gene end by 0 bases; junction bases not matched to a gene: 9. Germline CDR1 and CDR2: LNHNV and YYDKDF (reference sequence). This CDR3 has 16 amino acids. The CDR3 bases are TGTGCCACCCGAAACGGACAGGAGACGAACACCGGGGAGCTGTTTTTT. Translated: CATRNGQETNTGELFF.

In this sample, this clonotype turned up many times. This chain uses TRBV11-2 with TRBJ2-7; TRBD1 aligns across 8 bases. CDR1 SGHAT and CDR2 FQNNGV come from the germline V gene. Trimming took 5 bases from V and 2 from J; bases not matched to a gene: 5. This CDR3 is 14 amino acids long. CDR3 amino acids: CASSQTGATYEQYF. The DNA for the CDR3 is TGTGCCAGCAGCCAGACAGGGGCGACCTACGAGCAGTACTTC. The full variable domain, with the rest looked up from reference TRBV11-2 and TRBJ2-7, is EAGVAQSPRYKIIEKRQSVAFWCNPISGHATLYWYQQILGQGPKLLIQFQNNGVVDDSQLPKDRFSAERLKGVDSTLKIQPAKLEDSAVYLCASSQTGATYEQYFGPGTRLTVT.

V and J are TRBV10-3 and TRBJ2-5, with D possibly TRBD2 on 5 matching bases. Germline CDR1 is ENHRY and CDR2 is SYGVKD. The V and J ends lost 4 bases and 1 base respectively, with 7 bases between them. The CDR3 spans 13 residues. CDR3 nucleotide sequence: TGTGCCATCAGTGTAGGAGGCCAAGAGACCCAGTACTTC. This encodes CAISVGGQETQYF.